Listed here are 27 T cell receptor beta chains from one sample, sequenced in a study of pediatric ulcerative colitis. Assay used: immunoSEQ multiplex PCR; TCRdb lists only in-frame clones, some missing. The sample has approximately 32,000 clones, roughly four fifths seen once; the top ten hold about 4.5%. Sequences were obtained from blood. All receptors come from a boy between 10 and 17 years old with severe ulcerative colitis.

The rearrangement links TRBV5-6 to TRBJ1-4; D call uncertain. V was trimmed by 0 bases and J by 4 bases, leaving 7 bases between them. The CDR3 has 14 amino acids. CDR1 is SGHDT and CDR2 is YYEEEE in the germline V gene. As DNA, the CDR3 is TGTGCCAGCAGCTTGGGAGGAGTTAATGAAAAACTGTTTTTT. It translates to CASSLGGVNEKLFF.

The chain has TRBV15 and TRBJ1-2; D perhaps matches TRBD1 (6 bases). CDR1 LNHNV and CDR2 YYDKDF come from the germline V gene (reference sequence). The CDR3 has 14 amino acids. V was pared by 2 bases and J by 4 bases, with 11 bases between. The CDR3 region has the DNA TGTGCCACCAGCAGAAGCGACAGGATCTATGGCTACACCTTC. This encodes CATSRSDRIYGYTF.

V and J are TRBV30 and TRBJ2-1; 9 nucleotides match TRBD1. CDR1 and CDR2 from the germline V gene are GTSNPN and SVGIG (reference sequence). Losses at the gene ends were 2 bases for V and 8 bases for J; bases not matched to a gene: 10. The CDR3 runs to 15 residues. The CDR3 is CAWSRGQGTIDEQFF. CDR3 nucleotide sequence: TGTGCCTGGAGTCGCGGACAGGGGACCATCGATGAGCAGTTCTTC.

The chain has TRBV6-5 and TRBJ2-7; no definite D call. The V end lost 5 bases, the J end lost 4 bases, and 9 bases lay between the germline ends. This CDR3 has 12 residues. CDR1 is MNHEY and CDR2 is SVGAGI in the germline V gene. CDR3 sequence reads: CASSTGFYEQYF. The DNA of the CDR3 is TGTGCCAGCAGTACCGGGTTTTACGAGCAGTACTTC.

The rearrangement joins TRBV2 to TRBJ2-1, with no clear D. The ends were cut back, 7 bases at V and 8 bases at J, with 9 bases in the middle. The CDR3 spans 11 residues. Germline-derived CDR1 and CDR2 are SNHLY and FYNNEI. The DNA for the CDR3 is TGTGCCAGCACCCCGCTCGATGAGCAGTTCTTC. Its translation: CASTPLDEQFF.

This rearrangement joins TRBV18 to TRBJ1-1; TRBD1 matches 12 bases. This CDR3 comprises 16 residues. Germline V lookup: CDR1 KGHSH, CDR2 LQKENI. The V gene end was trimmed by 4 bases and the J gene end by 3 bases; junction bases not matched to a gene: 6. The CDR3 DNA follows: TGTGCCAGCTCACTGGGACAGGGGGCGAGGGACACTGAAGCTTTCTTT. This translates into CASSLGQGARDTEAFF.

The chain combines TRBV7-3 with TRBJ1-6, with a weak D call TRBD1 (6 bases). CDR3 length: 15 amino acids. V was shortened by 1 base and J by 7 bases, with 11 bases between the two germline ends. Germline values: CDR1 SGHTA, CDR2 FQGTGA. The CDR3 spells CASSLKGGQNSPLHF. CDR3 DNA: TGTGCCAGCAGCTTAAAAGGGGGGCAGAATTCACCCCTCCACTTT.

J is TRBJ2-3 and V is TRBV5-1, with 13 bases that match TRBD2. This CDR3 has 18 amino acids. The junction had 10 bases not matched to a gene; V was cut back by 4 bases and J by 2 bases. Germline-derived CDR1 and CDR2 are SGHRS and YFSETQ. As DNA, the CDR3 is TGCGCCAGCAGCCACGGACTAGCGGGGGCGCTTATCACAGATACGCAGTATTTT. Its protein is CASSHGLAGALITDTQYF.

V usage is TRBV19 and J usage is TRBJ1-3; D is perhaps TRBD1 (5 bases). CDR1 is LNHDA, CDR2 SQIVND, per germline (reference sequence). Trimming took 5 bases from V and 5 from J, leaving 13 bases between them. The CDR3 totals 14 residues. The DNA of the CDR3 is TGTGCCAGTAGTTCGCTCTCGGGGCGAAACACCATATATTTT. The encoded protein is CASSSLSGRNTIYF.

The gene calls are TRBV23-1 and TRBJ1-5; D is possibly TRBD1 (5 bases). TRBV23-1 is an ORF, with its function uncertain. This CDR3 comprises 15 residues. Trimming left V 4 bases short and J 7 bases short, with 17 bases between. The DNA for the CDR3 is TGCGCCAGCAGTCTGCCGGGGACGGGGCGGCAGCCCCAGCATTTT. Translated, it gives CASSLPGTGRQPQHF.

This chain connects TRBV10-2 to TRBJ2-7; 13 nucleotides line up with TRBD2. Trimming removed 3 bases from V and 11 bases from J; junction bases left unmatched: 16. Germline V gene sequence: CDR1 WSHSY, CDR2 SAAADI. This CDR3 region has 17 residues. The CDR3: CASSDLSPGLAGTKEYF. In nucleotides, the CDR3 is TGCGCCAGCAGTGATCTCTCACCGGGACTAGCGGGGACAAAGGAGTACTTC.

CDR3 DNA: TGTGCCAGCAGCAGCCAGAAATGGACCGAAAGGGGCTCCTACAATGAGCAGTTCTTC. It specifies CASSSQKWTERGSYNEQFF. The chain uses TRBV21-1 and TRBJ2-1; the listed D gene, TRBD1, was not tested against the DNA. TRBV21-1 is a known pseudogene. CDR3 length equals 19 residues.

This clone was seen only once. The rearrangement uses TRBV6-1 and TRBJ1-2; maybe TRBD1 (5 bases). CDR1 and CDR2 from the germline V gene are MNHNS and SASEGT. Trimming took 4 bases from V and 8 from J, leaving 14 bases between them. The length of the CDR3 is 13 residues. This CDR3 is CASSGGTDPGYTF. The CDR3, as DNA: TGTGCCAGCAGTGGGGGGACGGATCCAGGCTACACCTTC.

V gene TRBV7-8 combines with J gene TRBJ2-2; D is unresolved. Germline lookup yields CDR1 SGHVS and CDR2 FQNEAQ. This CDR3 region has 13 residues. Trimming removed 2 bases at V and 3 bases at J, with 4 bases between. CDR3 coding DNA: TGTGCCAGCAGCTTATCTCACACCGGGGAGCTGTTTTTT. This gives the protein CASSLSHTGELFF.

The chain is built from TRBV19 and TRBJ2-2; 8 positions match TRBD1. With V trimmed by 1 base and J by 5 bases, 3 bases remained unmatched. The CDR3 extends over 15 amino acids. Germline V lookup: CDR1 LNHDA, CDR2 SQIVND (reference sequence). The CDR3 sequence: CASSIGGTGTGELFF. CDR3 nucleotide sequence: TGTGCCAGTAGTATAGGTGGGACAGGTACCGGGGAGCTGTTTTTT.

The chain carries TRBV5-1 and TRBJ1-2, with D hard to call. Germline CDR1 reads SGHRS; CDR2 reads YFSETQ. V dropped 7 bases and J dropped 0 bases, with 16 bases sitting between them. CDR3 length: 15 residues. The CDR3 DNA follows: TGCGCCAGCCAACCAGCATCCGGACCTAACTATGGCTACACCTTC. Residues: CASQPASGPNYGYTF.

This clone was observed a few times. The V gene is TRBV7-6, the J gene TRBJ1-2; D may be TRBD1 (5 bases). Germline-derived CDR1 and CDR2 are SGHVS and FNYEAQ. This CDR3 is 13 amino acids long. V was cut by 3 bases and J by 7 bases, with 12 bases left in between. CDR3 coding DNA: TGTGCCAGCAGCTTCAGTGGGGGGATTGGCTACACCTTC. It codes for CASSFSGGIGYTF.

The rearrangement uses TRBV18 and TRBJ2-7; 10 bases align to TRBD1. V dropped 3 bases and J dropped 2; count of bases not matched to a gene: 1. The CDR3 is 14 amino acids. Germline lookup yields CDR1 KGHSH and CDR2 LQKENI. CDR3 residues: CASSPGTGAYEQYF. The CDR3 nucleotides are TGTGCCAGCTCACCTGGGACAGGGGCCTACGAGCAGTACTTC.

This rearrangement joins TRBV9 to TRBJ2-2; D is uncertain. Trimming pared 2 bases from V and 4 bases from J, leaving 12 bases between. CDR1 and CDR2 (germline): SGDLS, YYNGEE. The length of the CDR3 is 15 residues. This CDR3 reads CASSVGSWSTGELFF. In DNA form, the CDR3 reads TGTGCCAGCAGCGTCGGGTCCTGGAGCACCGGGGAGCTGTTTTTT.

This chain uses TRBV5-4 with TRBJ2-2; D ambiguous. CDR3 size: 14 residues. V was pared by 1 base and J by 6 bases, with 10 bases between. Germline loops: CDR1 SGHNT, CDR2 YYREEE (reference sequence). CDR3 bases: TGTGCCAGCAGCTTGTACGGATCTCCCGGGGAGCTGTTTTTT. Protein product: CASSLYGSPGELFF.

The chain carries TRBV7-9 and TRBJ2-3, with 8 bases that match TRBD2. The CDR3 loop spans 15 amino acids. The germline V gene has CDR1 SEHNR and CDR2 FQNEAQ (reference sequence). V gave up 1 base and J gave up 6 bases; unmatched junction bases: 6. For the CDR3, the DNA is TGTGCCAGCAGCTTAGAAGCGGGGGCCGTTGATACGCAGTATTTT. This translates into CASSLEAGAVDTQYF.

This chain links TRBV6-5 with TRBJ2-2; TRBD2 might be the D (5 bases). The germline V gene encodes CDR1 MNHEY and CDR2 SVGAGI. The CDR3 contains 15 residues. V dropped 7 bases and J dropped 4 bases, with 16 bases sitting between them. CDR3 protein: CASMSRVGSTGELFF. The CDR3, as DNA: TGTGCCAGCATGTCGAGGGTTGGTAGCACCGGGGAGCTGTTTTTT.

The rearrangement joins TRBV18 to TRBJ2-5; D possibly corresponds to TRBD2 (6 bases). Germline V gene lookup returns CDR1 KGHSH and CDR2 LQKENI. CDR3 length equals 13 residues. V lost 6 bases and J 5 bases, leaving 13 bases between the germline ends. The CDR3 DNA reads TGTGCCAGCTCCCGAGGGACTCGGGAGACCCAGTACTTC. Residues: CASSRGTRETQYF. The full variable domain, rest sourced from reference TRBV18 and TRBJ2-5, is NAGVMQNPRHLVRRRGQEARLRCSPMKGHSHVYWYRQLPEEGLKFMVYLQKENIIDESGMPKERFSAEFPKEGPSILRIQQVVRGDSAAYFCASSRGTRETQYFGPGTRLLVL.

In this sample, this clone turned up once. The J gene is TRBJ2-4, the V gene TRBV7-3, with TRBD2 matching 14 bases. This CDR3 is 15 amino acids long. CDR1 and CDR2 from the germline V gene are SGHTA and FQGTGA. V shed 3 bases, J shed 7 bases, and the junction held 2 bases outside the gene matches. CDR3 nucleotide sequence: TGTGCCAGCAGCTTGGGACTAGCGGGGGATAACATTCAGTACTTC. It encodes CASSLGLAGDNIQYF.

The gene calls are TRBV6-1 and TRBJ1-5; 9 bases are a match to TRBD1. CDR3 length: 13 residues. In germline, CDR1 is MNHNS, CDR2 SASEGT. The ends lost 6 bases at V and 9 bases at J; junction bases unmatched: 6. CDR3 coding DNA: TGTGCCAGCAGAGAACAGGGGGCAACGCCCCAGCATTTT. This gives the protein CASREQGATPQHF.

The V gene is TRBV2, the J gene TRBJ2-5; 8 bases are shared with TRBD2. V dropped 3 bases and J dropped 1; count of bases not matched to a gene: 4. The germline V gene encodes CDR1 SNHLY and CDR2 FYNNEI. The CDR3 consists of 15 residues. DNA of the CDR3: TGTGCCAGCAGTGACGGCGGGGGGCCCCAAGAGACCCAGTACTTC. Protein product: CASSDGGGPQETQYF.

The chain couples TRBV5-8 to TRBJ1-2; 11 bases line up with TRBD1. This CDR3 spans 12 amino acids. The ends lost 5 bases at V and 14 bases at J; junction bases unmatched: 8. From germline, CDR1 is SGHTS and CDR2 YDEGEE. The CDR3 DNA is TGTGCCAGCAGAATGGGACAGGGGGTGGAGACCTTC. Its translation is CASRMGQGVETF.